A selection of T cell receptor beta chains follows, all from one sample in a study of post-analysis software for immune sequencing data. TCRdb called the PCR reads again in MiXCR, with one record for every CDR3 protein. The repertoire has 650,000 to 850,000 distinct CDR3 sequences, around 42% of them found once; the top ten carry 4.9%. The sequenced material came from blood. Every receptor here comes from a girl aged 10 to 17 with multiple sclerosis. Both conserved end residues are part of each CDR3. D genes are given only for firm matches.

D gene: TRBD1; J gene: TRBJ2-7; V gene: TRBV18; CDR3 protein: CASSPFPGGYEQYF
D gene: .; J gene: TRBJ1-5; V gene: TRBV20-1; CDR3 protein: CSARESGGGNQPQHF
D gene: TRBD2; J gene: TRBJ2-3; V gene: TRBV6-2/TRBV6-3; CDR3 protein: CASSPSTSGSRGTRYF
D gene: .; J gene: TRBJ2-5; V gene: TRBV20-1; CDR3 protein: CSAREDSKETQYF
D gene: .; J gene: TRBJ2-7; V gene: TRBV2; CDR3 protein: CAGGGDTYEQYF
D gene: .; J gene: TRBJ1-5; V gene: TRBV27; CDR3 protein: CASSFKGVVDQPQHF
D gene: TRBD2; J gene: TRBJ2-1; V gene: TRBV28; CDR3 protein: CASSYSGLAGEREQFF
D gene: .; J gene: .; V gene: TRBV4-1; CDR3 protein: CASSHGLVYYEQYF
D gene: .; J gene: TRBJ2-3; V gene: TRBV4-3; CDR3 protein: CASSQGTTATLYTQYF
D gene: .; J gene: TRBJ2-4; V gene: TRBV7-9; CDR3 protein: CASSLPSNIQYF
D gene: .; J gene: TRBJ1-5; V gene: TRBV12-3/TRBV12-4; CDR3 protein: CASTDRRNSNQPQHF
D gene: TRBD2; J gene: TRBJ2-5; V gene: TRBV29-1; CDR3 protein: CSAGETSGQETQYF
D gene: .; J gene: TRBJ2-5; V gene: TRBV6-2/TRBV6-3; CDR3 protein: CASGYLTGTQYF
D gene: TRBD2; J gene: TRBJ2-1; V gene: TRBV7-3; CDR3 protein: CASSSLAGGSNEQFF
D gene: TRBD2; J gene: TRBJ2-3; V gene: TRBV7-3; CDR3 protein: CASSLGRDYTDTQYF
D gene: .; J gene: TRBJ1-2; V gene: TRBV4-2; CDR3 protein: CASSQDAGGMAYGYTF
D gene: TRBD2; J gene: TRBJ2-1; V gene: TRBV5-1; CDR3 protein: CASSQPGLAGVNEQFF
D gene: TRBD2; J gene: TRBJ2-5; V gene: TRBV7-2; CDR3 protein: CVSSFGLAAPETQYF
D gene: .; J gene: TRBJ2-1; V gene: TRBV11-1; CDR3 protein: CASTRGIIGGRQFF
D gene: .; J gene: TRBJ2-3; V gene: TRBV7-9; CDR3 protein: CASTRENTDTQYF
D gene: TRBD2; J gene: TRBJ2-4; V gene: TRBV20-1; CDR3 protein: CSGLLTSGLYERYF
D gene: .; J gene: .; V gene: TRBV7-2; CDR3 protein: CASSVSSGEQYF
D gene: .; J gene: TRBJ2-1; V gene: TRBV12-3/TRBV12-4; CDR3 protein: CASSFGRASSYNEQFF
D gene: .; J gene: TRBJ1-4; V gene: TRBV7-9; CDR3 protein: CASSKTGQREKLFF
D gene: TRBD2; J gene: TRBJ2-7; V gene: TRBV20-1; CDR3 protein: CSARDDSPSGEQYF
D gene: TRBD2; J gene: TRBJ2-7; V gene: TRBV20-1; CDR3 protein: CSALGLLVPPDEQYF
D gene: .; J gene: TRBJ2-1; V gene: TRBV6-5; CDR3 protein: CASSSPATYNEQFF
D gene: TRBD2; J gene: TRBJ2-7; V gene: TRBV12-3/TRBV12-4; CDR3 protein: CASGLAGGEQYF
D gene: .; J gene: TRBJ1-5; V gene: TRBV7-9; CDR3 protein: CASSLGNQPQHF
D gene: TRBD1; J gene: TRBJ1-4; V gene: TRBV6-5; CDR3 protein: CASSSVSGQGIGGKLFF
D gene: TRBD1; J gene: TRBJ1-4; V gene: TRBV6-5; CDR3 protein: CASSYSTGGANEKLFF
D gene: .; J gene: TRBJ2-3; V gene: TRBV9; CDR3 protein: CASTSQGGRTDTQYF
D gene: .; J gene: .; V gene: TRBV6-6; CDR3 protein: CASSYGQPETQYF
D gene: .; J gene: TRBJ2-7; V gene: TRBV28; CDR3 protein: CASSFVRVGDGLSYEQYF
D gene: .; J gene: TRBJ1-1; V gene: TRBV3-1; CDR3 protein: CASSLLSGLPGGAFF
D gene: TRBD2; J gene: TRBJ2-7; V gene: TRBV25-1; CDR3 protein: CASSPRRTSGRHRPYEQYF
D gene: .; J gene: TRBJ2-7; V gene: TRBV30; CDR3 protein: CAWADRSSYEQYF
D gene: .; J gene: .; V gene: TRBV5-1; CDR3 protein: CASSLGISGPYEQYF
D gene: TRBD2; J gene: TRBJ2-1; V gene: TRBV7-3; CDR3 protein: CASSTGTSGGALGNEQFF
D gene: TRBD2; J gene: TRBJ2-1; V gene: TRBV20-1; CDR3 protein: CSARDTSGKSSYNEQFF
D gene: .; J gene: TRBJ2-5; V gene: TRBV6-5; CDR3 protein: CASSYSGNQETQYF
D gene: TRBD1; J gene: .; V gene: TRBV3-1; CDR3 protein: CASSPPDRGFYEQYF
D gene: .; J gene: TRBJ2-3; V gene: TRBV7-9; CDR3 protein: CASRMGAPLDTDTQYF
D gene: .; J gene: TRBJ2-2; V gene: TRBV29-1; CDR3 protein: CSAGGLSNTGELFF